This T cell receptor beta chain was retrieved from a study of blood T cell repertoires in COVID-19. Germline V lookup: CDR1 SEHNR, CDR2 FQNEAQ (reference sequence). The trim removed 4 bases at V and 6 bases at J, leaving 11 bases unmatched. The CDR3 has 15 residues. The protocol was immunoSEQ multiplex PCR, while the TCRdb copy is restricted to in-frame clones and leaves out a portion. This sample has hundreds of thousands of clones, with roughly 87% found just once. This clonotype originated in a woman in her twenties or thirties who had recovered from COVID-19. The chain couples TRBV7-9 to TRBJ2-7; 8 bases agree with TRBD1. The sequencing input was PBMCs or T cells enriched from blood (not recorded which). The DNA of the CDR3 is TGTGCCAGCAGCTCAACTTCCGGGACAGGTGGCGAGCAGTACTTC. Translating it yields CASSSTSGTGGEQYF.